This T cell receptor beta chain was documented in a study of blood T cell repertoires in COVID-19. Turning to the study itself: COVID-19 samples collected from the United States, Italy and Spain covered acute and convalescent phases. From T cells, B-cell-depleted T cells, or PBMCs came the material, which was cDNA or gDNA.

As originally analysed: Counts of nucleated cells, estimated from reference gene primer amplification, were obtained. Assay used: immunoSEQ multiplex PCR; TCRdb lists only in-frame clones, some missing. V and J calls and clone size are copied from that table; D and trimming were computed from the DNA. The profile shows about 43,000 clones, about four fifths of them singletons. Germline CDR1 is LGHDT and CDR2 is YNNKEL (reference sequence). Losses at the gene ends were 2 bases for V and 2 bases for J; bases not matched to a gene: 10. The CDR3 has 17 residues. The receptor's source is a woman aged 55-70 years with acute or convalescent COVID-19. Sequencing was done on a sample of peripheral blood. The rearrangement uses TRBV3-1 (or the pseudogene TRBV3-2) and TRBJ2-7, with 9 bases lining up with TRBD2. As DNA, the CDR3 is TGTGCCAGCAGCCAACCACGCCTAGCGGGGCGACCCTACGAGCAGTACTTC. Translation: CASSQPRLAGRPYEQYF.